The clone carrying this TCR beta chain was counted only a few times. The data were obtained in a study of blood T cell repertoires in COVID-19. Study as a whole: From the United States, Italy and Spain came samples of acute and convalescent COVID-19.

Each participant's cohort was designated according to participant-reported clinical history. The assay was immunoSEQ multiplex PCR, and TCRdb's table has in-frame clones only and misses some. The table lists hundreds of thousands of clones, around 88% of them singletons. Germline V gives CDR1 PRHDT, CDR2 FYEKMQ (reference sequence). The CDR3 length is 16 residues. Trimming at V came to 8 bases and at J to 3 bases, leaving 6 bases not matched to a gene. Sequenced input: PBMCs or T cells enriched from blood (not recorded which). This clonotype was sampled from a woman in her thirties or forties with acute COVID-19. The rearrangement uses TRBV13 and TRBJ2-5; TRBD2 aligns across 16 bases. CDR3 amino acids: CASGTSGRAVEETQYF. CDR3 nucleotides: TGTGCCAGCGGGACTAGCGGGAGGGCGGTAGAAGAGACCCAGTACTTC.